Sequencing of this T cell receptor beta chain was carried out in a study of cytomegalovirus exposure and HLA in healthy donors. Whole-study findings and limits: TCR clusters originating in the first cohort tended to co-occur in the 120 validation repertoires, according to a later analysis. It was reportedly the case that the classifier diagnosed cytomegalovirus status with high specificity and sensitivity.

Generated by immunoSEQ multiplex PCR, the TCRdb table keeps only in-frame clones and is missing some. The sample holds about 150,000 clones, roughly 93% seen once. This CDR3 spans 13 amino acids. The germline gives CDR1 MDHEN, CDR2 SYDVKM. With 7 bases clipped from V and 2 bases from J, the junction kept 2 bases outside the gene matches. This clone has just a few counts. Its antigen is not identified. Sequenced input: PBMCs. The receptor was isolated from a man between 18 and 29 years old in good health and CMV-seropositive. The V gene is TRBV28, the J gene TRBJ1-5, with 7 bases aligning to TRBD1. Written as DNA, the CDR3 is TGTGCCAGCAACGACAGGGGCAATCAGCCCCAGCATTTT. Amino acids: CASNDRGNQPQHF.